These 29 T cell receptor beta chains were sequenced from one sample in a study of beta chain features in type 1 diabetes. The antigens for these receptors are not known. Expressed TCRB transcripts were sequenced after all isolated RNA was converted to cDNA. Data came from immunoSEQ multiplex PCR; TCRdb stores just in-frame clones and leaves some out. The data show 350,000 to 400,000 clones, roughly an eighth seen once. Regarding the study as a whole: Among patients with Type 1 diabetes, TCRB CDR3s were moderately but significantly shorter in every one of the four CD4+ subsets.

The sequencing sample was made of naive CD4+ T cells from blood. These receptors were obtained from a woman between 18 and 30 years old with type 1 diabetes.

This chain joins TRBV7-6 and TRBJ1-2; D possibly corresponds to TRBD1 (5 bases). Trimming stripped 1 base from V and 4 bases from J, with 10 bases between. Per germline, CDR1 SGHVS and CDR2 FNYEAQ. CDR3 length equals 14 residues. DNA of the CDR3: TGTGCCAGCAGCTTAGGATGGGGGGGCTATGGCTACACCTTC. Protein: CASSLGWGGYGYTF.

The sample holds a few counts of this clone. CDR3 coding DNA: TGTGCCTGGGCTCCCGGAGGGGGGGGCAGACGACTGTTTTTT. Its protein product is CAWAPGGGGRRLFF. The chain joins TRBV30 to TRBJ1-4, with D tentatively TRBD1 (6 bases). The germline V gene has CDR1 GTSNPN and CDR2 SVGIG (reference sequence). V lost 5 bases and J 13 bases, leaving 23 bases between the germline ends. This CDR3 contains 14 residues. The full variable domain, rest sourced from reference TRBV30 and TRBJ1-4, is SQTIHQWPATLVQPVGSPLSLECTVEGTSNPNLYWYRQAAGRGLQLLFYSVGIGQISSEVPQNLSASRPQDRQFILSSKKLLLSDSGFYLCAWAPGGGGRRLFFGSGTQLSVL.

V usage is TRBV13 and J usage is TRBJ1-1; D unresolved. The CDR3 has 17 amino acids. With 0 bases removed from V and 3 bases from J, the gap between germline ends came to 17 bases. The germline V gene encodes CDR1 PRHDT and CDR2 FYEKMQ (reference sequence). CDR3 coding DNA: TGTGCCAGCAGCTTAGGAGGCAGGCCCTCGTCCCACACTGAAGCTTTCTTT. Translated, it gives CASSLGGRPSSHTEAFF.

The chain employs TRBV5-1 and TRBJ2-1, with 7 bases lining up with TRBD1. Germline-derived CDR1 and CDR2 are SGHRS and YFSETQ. The CDR3 has 15 residues. Trimming took 1 base from V and 8 from J; bases not matched to a gene: 9. As DNA, the CDR3 is TGCGCCAGCAGCTTGTTTTCAGGGGGTGGCGATGAGCAGTTCTTC. Encoded protein: CASSLFSGGGDEQFF. Filled out from reference TRBV5-1 and TRBJ2-1, the complete variable domain reads KAGVTQTPRYLIKTRGQQVTLSCSPISGHRSVSWYQQTPGQGLQFLFEYFSETQRNKGNFPGRFSGRQFSNSRSEMNVSTLELGDSALYLCASSLFSGGGDEQFFGPGTRLTVL.

The rearrangement uses TRBV7-2 and TRBJ2-7; no firm D call. Trimming removed 5 bases from V and 3 bases from J, with 8 bases in between. The CDR3 is 12 residues long. The V gene's germline CDR1 is SGHTA and CDR2 FQGNSA. CDR3 in amino acids: CASSPTNYEQYF. In nucleotides, the CDR3 is TGTGCCAGCAGCCCTACGAACTACGAGCAGTACTTC. The full variable domain, in which reference TRBV7-2 and TRBJ2-7 provide the parts outside the CDR3, is GAGVSQSPSNKVTEKGKDVELRCDPISGHTALYWYRQSLGQGLEFLIYFQGNSAPDKSGLPSDRFSAERTGGSVSTLTIQRTQQEDSAVYLCASSPTNYEQYFGPGTRLTVT.

This clone was observed a few times. The genes are TRBV12-5 and TRBJ2-7; 10 bases agree with TRBD2. Germline V gene lookup returns CDR1 LGHNT and CDR2 FRNRAP. Trimming at V came to 2 bases and at J to 0 bases, leaving 7 bases not matched to a gene. This CDR3 is built from 17 residues. The CDR3, as DNA: TGTGCTAGTGGTTTGAACCTGGGACTAGCGTTCTCCTACGAGCAGTACTTC. Translated: CASGLNLGLAFSYEQYF.

This sequence joins TRBV9 and TRBJ1-2; 9 bases fit TRBD1. The trim removed 2 bases at V and 8 bases at J, leaving 4 bases unmatched. The CDR3 sequence is 13 residues long. Germline V CDR1 and CDR2: SGDLS, YYNGEE. The CDR3 nucleotides read TGTGCCAGCAGCGTTACAGGGGGCCCCGGCTACACCTTC. It yields the protein CASSVTGGPGYTF.

The J gene is TRBJ2-3, the V gene TRBV29-1; TRBD2 aligns across 7 bases. Germline-derived CDR1 and CDR2 are SQVTM and ANQGSEA. CDR3 length: 14 residues. After removal of 7 bases from V and 3 bases from J, the junction contained 10 bases not matched to a gene. The CDR3 spells CSGGGAGVTDTQYF. CDR3 nucleotide sequence: TGCAGCGGGGGAGGGGCGGGAGTTACAGATACGCAGTATTTT.

The rearrangement joins TRBV25-1 to TRBJ2-1, with D tentatively TRBD2 (5 bases). Germline CDR1 is MGHDK and CDR2 is SYGVNS. Trimming left V 4 bases short and J 4 bases short, with 8 bases between. The CDR3 is 13 amino acids. CDR3 DNA sequence: TGTGCCAGCAGTGTTACGGGATACAATGAGCAGTTCTTC. It encodes CASSVTGYNEQFF.

The chain has TRBV15 and TRBJ2-2; 10 nucleotides line up with TRBD1. The V and J ends lost 6 bases and 8 bases, in that order; junction bases with no gene match: 9. The CDR3 covers 15 residues. Germline V gene lookup returns CDR1 LNHNV and CDR2 YYDKDF (reference sequence). CDR3: CATSPGTGVGGELFF. In DNA form, the CDR3 reads TGTGCCACCAGTCCCGGGACAGGGGTTGGAGGGGAGCTGTTTTTT.

The sample holds a few counts of this clone. V gene TRBV28 combines with J gene TRBJ1-2; D is unclear. The germline V and J ends were trimmed by 7 bases and 8 bases, with 11 bases remaining between them. The CDR3 runs 11 residues. Germline loops: CDR1 MDHEN, CDR2 SYDVKM. The CDR3 DNA follows: TGTGCCAGCAAGACTTTTTACGGCTACACCTTC. This translates into CASKTFYGYTF.

This CDR3 is CASSLPGGGYTF. Written as DNA, the CDR3 is TGTGCCAGTAGTCTACCAGGGGGTGGCTACACCTTC. The V and J genes are TRBV19 and TRBJ1-2; 7 bases are a match to TRBD1. There are 12 residues in the CDR3. The trim removed 5 bases at V and 7 bases at J, leaving 4 bases unmatched. Germline values: CDR1 LNHDA, CDR2 SQIVND (reference sequence).

This clone was seen a handful of times. The chain is built from TRBV19 and TRBJ2-1; D is ambiguous. The CDR3 length is 13 residues. V was clipped by 10 bases and J by 0 bases, with 10 bases between them. The germline gives CDR1 LNHDA, CDR2 SQIVND (reference sequence). The CDR3 DNA reads as TGTGCCACCCGGAGCAGCTCCTACAATGAGCAGTTCTTC. Translated, it gives CATRSSSYNEQFF.

This clone was counted a few times. J is TRBJ2-6 and V is TRBV4-3, with D perhaps matching TRBD2 (5 bases). Per the germline V gene, CDR1 is LGHNA and CDR2 is YSLEER. The CDR3 contains 16 residues. Trimming shortened V by 0 bases and J by 2 bases, and 8 bases separated the two germline ends. The CDR3 bases are TGCGCCAGCAGCCAAGAAATCGGGGCTGGGGCCAACGTCCTGACTTTC. It translates to CASSQEIGAGANVLTF.

In regard to this clone: The sample carries other DNA sequences with the same CDR3. This chain's CDR3 is CASSVGGEYNEQFF. CDR3 sequence (DNA): TGTGCCAGCAGCGTCGGCGGGGAGTACAATGAGCAGTTCTTC. V usage is TRBV9 and J usage is TRBJ2-1; possibly TRBD2 for D (6 bases). The V end lost 2 bases, the J end lost 4 bases, and 10 bases lay between the germline ends. CDR3 length: 14 residues. CDR1 is SGDLS and CDR2 is YYNGEE in the germline V gene. Drawing the rest from reference TRBV9 and TRBJ2-1, the complete variable domain is DSGVTQTPKHLITATGQRVTLRCSPRSGDLSVYWYQQSLDQGLQFLIQYYNGEERAKGNILERFSAQQFPDLHSELNLSSLELGDSALYFCASSVGGEYNEQFFGPGTRLTVL.

The J gene is TRBJ1-5, the V gene TRBV10-3, with TRBD1 as a possible D gene (5 bases). The ends were cut back, 3 bases at V and 1 base at J, with 10 bases in the middle. Germline V CDR1 and CDR2: ENHRY, SYGVKD. The CDR3 is 15 amino acids. CDR3 nucleotides: TGTGCCATCAGTGATCGGGGGGAGAGCAATCAGCCCCAGCATTTT. This gives the protein CAISDRGESNQPQHF.

This clone has only a few counts. This rearrangement joins TRBV15 to TRBJ2-2; 9 bases match TRBD1. CDR3 length: 16 residues. V lost 4 bases, J lost 4 bases, and 7 bases stayed unmatched. Germline assignment: CDR1 LNHNV and CDR2 YYDKDF (reference sequence). The CDR3 sequence is CATSKAGTGFTGELFF. Here the CDR3 DNA reads TGTGCCACCAGCAAGGCCGGGACAGGGTTCACCGGGGAGCTGTTTTTT.

This chain uses TRBV6-5 with TRBJ2-2; 8 bases fit TRBD1. V dropped 5 bases and J dropped 1; count of bases not matched to a gene: 0. In germline, CDR1 is MNHEY, CDR2 SVGAGI. The CDR3 extends over 14 amino acids. The chain's CDR3 is CASSGTGNTGELFF. CDR3 nucleotide sequence: TGTGCCAGCAGTGGGACAGGGAACACCGGGGAGCTGTTTTTT.

This clone was observed a few times. The chain links TRBV11-2 to TRBJ2-5; TRBD1 is a possible D gene (6 bases). Germline V gene lookup returns CDR1 SGHAT and CDR2 FQNNGV. V was trimmed by 5 bases and J by 3 bases, leaving 10 bases between them. CDR3 length: 13 residues. The DNA of the CDR3 is TGTGCCAGCAGCGTCACAGGGAAAGAGACCCAGTACTTC. Its translation: CASSVTGKETQYF.

This clone was recorded a few times. The CDR3 nucleotides read TGTGCCTGGACGGGGGGAGGAGAAAAACTGTTTTTT. It is translated as CAWTGGGEKLFF. V gene TRBV30 combines with J gene TRBJ1-4; D is possibly TRBD1 (5 bases). The CDR3 runs 12 residues. Germline CDR1 GTSNPN, CDR2 SVGIG (reference sequence). V lost 4 bases to trimming and J lost 8 bases, with 11 bases between them.

This chain joins TRBV29-1 and TRBJ2-2; D is uncertain. Germline lookup yields CDR1 SQVTM and CDR2 ANQGSEA. V dropped 3 bases and J dropped 2 bases, with 7 bases sitting between them. The CDR3 runs 13 residues. The CDR3 region has the DNA TGCAGCGTTGAGGCACCTAACACCGGGGAGCTGTTTTTT. Translation: CSVEAPNTGELFF.

The chain is built from TRBV7-6 and TRBJ1-1; D not resolved. The CDR3 is 16 residues long. Germline loops: CDR1 SGHVS, CDR2 FNYEAQ. V was pared by 5 bases and J by 5 bases, with 21 bases between. The CDR3 here is CASSPVGYSKQTEAFF. CDR3 nucleotide sequence: TGTGCCAGCAGCCCCGTCGGTTACAGTAAACAAACTGAAGCTTTCTTT.

The rearrangement links TRBV5-1 to TRBJ2-1; the match to TRBD2 covers 12 bases. The germline V gene has CDR1 SGHRS and CDR2 YFSETQ. CDR3 length equals 16 residues. J lost 7 bases, V lost 4 bases, and 9 bases had no gene match. In DNA, the CDR3 is TGCGCCAGCAGCCCCCCGACTAGCGGGAGTGTGAATGAGCAGTTCTTC. Translating gives CASSPPTSGSVNEQFF.

V gene TRBV7-9 combines with J gene TRBJ2-3; perhaps TRBD1 as D (5 bases). This CDR3 spans 11 amino acids. Germline CDR1 reads SEHNR; CDR2 reads FQNEAQ (reference sequence). Trimming shortened V by 2 bases and J by 10 bases, and 7 bases separated the two germline ends. In DNA, the CDR3 is TGTGCCAGCAGCTTACTCAGGGCGCAGTATTTT. Translating it yields CASSLLRAQYF.

The chain uses TRBV30 and TRBJ2-3; TRBD1 aligns across 9 bases. Germline CDR1 reads GTSNPN; CDR2 reads SVGIG (reference sequence). CDR3 length equals 14 residues. V lost 4 bases and J lost 1; bases outside the gene matches: 3. The CDR3 here is CAWKWTGGTDTQYF. CDR3 DNA: TGTGCCTGGAAATGGACAGGGGGCACAGATACGCAGTATTTT.

The sample holds a few counts of this clone. The J gene is TRBJ2-7, the V gene TRBV14, with unresolved D. Germline V gene sequence: CDR1 SGHDN, CDR2 FVKESK. CDR3 size: 18 residues. V dropped 5 bases and J dropped 0 bases, with 23 bases sitting between them. This chain's CDR3 is CASSDPLLVQNYSYEQYF. The CDR3 DNA is TGTGCCAGCAGCGACCCACTTTTAGTACAAAACTACTCCTACGAGCAGTACTTC.

The rearrangement links TRBV15 to TRBJ1-1; D call uncertain. Trimming cost V 1 base and J 2 bases, with 8 bases left between them. Germline values: CDR1 LNHNV, CDR2 YYDKDF (reference sequence). The CDR3 sequence is 14 residues long. The CDR3 spells CATSRGADNTEAFF. The CDR3 coding sequence is TGTGCCACCAGCAGAGGGGCAGACAACACTGAAGCTTTCTTT.

This clone was detected only a few times. The chain uses TRBV28 and TRBJ2-7; TRBD1 is a possible D gene (5 bases). Germline CDR1 MDHEN, CDR2 SYDVKM. This CDR3 is 15 amino acids long. The V and J ends lost 0 bases and 0 bases respectively, with 9 bases between them. This chain's CDR3 is CASSLWTESSYEQYF. The CDR3 region has the DNA TGTGCCAGCAGTTTATGGACAGAAAGCTCCTACGAGCAGTACTTC.

This clone occurred a few times. This chain connects TRBV5-1 to TRBJ2-5; no firm D call. V dropped 7 bases and J dropped 1 base, with 14 bases sitting between them. The germline CDR1 and CDR2 sequences are SGHRS and YFSETQ. This CDR3 region has 14 residues. CDR3 sequence reads: CASPLWSLQETQYF. The CDR3 bases are TGCGCCAGCCCCTTATGGAGTCTCCAAGAGACCCAGTACTTC.